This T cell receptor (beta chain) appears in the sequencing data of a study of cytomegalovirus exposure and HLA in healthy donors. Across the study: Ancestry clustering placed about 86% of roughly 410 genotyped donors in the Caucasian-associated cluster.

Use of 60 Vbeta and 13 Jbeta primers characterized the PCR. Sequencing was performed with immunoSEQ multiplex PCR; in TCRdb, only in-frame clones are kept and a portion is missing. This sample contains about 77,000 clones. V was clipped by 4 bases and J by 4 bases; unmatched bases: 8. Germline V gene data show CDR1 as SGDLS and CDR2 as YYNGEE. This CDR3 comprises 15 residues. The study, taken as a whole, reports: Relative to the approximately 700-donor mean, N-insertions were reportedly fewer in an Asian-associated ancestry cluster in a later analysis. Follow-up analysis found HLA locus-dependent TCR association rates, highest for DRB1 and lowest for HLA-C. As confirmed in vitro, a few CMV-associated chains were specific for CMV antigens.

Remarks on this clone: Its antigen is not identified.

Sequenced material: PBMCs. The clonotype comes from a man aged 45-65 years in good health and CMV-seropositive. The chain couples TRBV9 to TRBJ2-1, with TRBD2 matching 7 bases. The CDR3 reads CASSSRDYSYNEQFF. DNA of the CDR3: TGTGCCAGCAGCTCCAGGGACTATTCTTACAATGAGCAGTTCTTC.